This is a list of T cell receptor beta chains from one sample in a study of T cells after posttransplantation cyclophosphamide. The table came from immunoSEQ multiplex PCR; TCRdb's copy has only in-frame clones and leaves some out. Among 21,000 or so clones listed, 95% to 99% were seen once. Sequencing input: naive CD8+ T cells sorted from PBMCs. These receptors came from a man in his forties or fifties in good health, CMV-negative, and a related stem cell transplant donor. Each CDR3 is given with its conserved first and last residue. D genes are given only for firm matches. Expanded clones get a size class; other rows say once, few or many, or leave the size out.

size: -; V: TRBV7-3; J: TRBJ1-1; D: -; DNA: TGTGCCAGCAGCCGCAGCGGGGAAACTGAAGCTTTCTTT; CDR3: CASSRSGETEAFF
size: -; V: TRBV4-3; J: TRBJ2-7; D: TRBD1; DNA: TGCGCCAGCAGCCAAAAAAAGGGACAGGGGTGGGAGCAGTACTTC; CDR3: CASSQKKGQGWEQYF
size: -; V: TRBV19; J: TRBJ2-1; D: -; DNA: TGTGCCAGTAGTGCTGGGAGCTCCTACAATGAGCAGTTCTTC; CDR3: CASSAGSSYNEQFF
size: -; V: TRBV27; J: TRBJ2-3; D: -; DNA: TGTGCCAGCAGTTCCGCGAGTGCGAATACGCAGTATTTT; CDR3: CASSSASANTQYF
size: -; V: TRBV10-1; J: TRBJ2-1; D: -; DNA: TGCGCCAGCAGTGTAGCGGCTGGTTACAATGAGCAGCTCTTC; CDR3: CASSVAAGYNEQLF
size: -; V: TRBV9; J: TRBJ1-1; D: -; DNA: TGTGCCAGCAGCGTAGATGGGAGGGGAGAAGCTTTCTTT; CDR3: CASSVDGRGEAFF
size: -; V: TRBV13; J: TRBJ1-2; D: TRBD1; DNA: TGTGCCAGCAGCGCCGCCCTGGGGACAGCTAACTATGGCTACACCTTC; CDR3: CASSAALGTANYGYTF
size: -; V: TRBV7-9; J: TRBJ2-6; D: -; DNA: TGTGCCAGCAGCCCGACATCTTCCGTCAGGGGACCTGGGGCCAACGTCCTGACTTTC; CDR3: CASSPTSSVRGPGANVLTF
size: -; V: TRBV7-9; J: TRBJ2-2; D: TRBD2; DNA: TGTGCCAGCAGCCCCAGCGGGAGCGCAATGAACACCGGGGAGCTGTTTTTT; CDR3: CASSPSGSAMNTGELFF
size: -; V: TRBV7-2; J: TRBJ2-1; D: TRBD2; DNA: TGTGCCAGCAGCGTAGGAAGGACTAGAATATACAATGAGCAGTTCTTC; CDR3: CASSVGRTRIYNEQFF
size: -; V: TRBV28; J: TRBJ1-3; D: -; DNA: TGTGCCACCATCTACCGGGGGACTACTGGAAACACCATATATTTT; CDR3: CATIYRGTTGNTIYF
size: -; V: TRBV27; J: TRBJ2-3; D: -; DNA: TGTGCCAGCAGTTTGGTAGTAACAGATACGCAGTATTTT; CDR3: CASSLVVTDTQYF
size: -; V: TRBV7-8; J: TRBJ2-6; D: -; DNA: TGTGCCAGCAGCTTAAGCGTCGCTGGGGCCAACGTCCTGACTTTC; CDR3: CASSLSVAGANVLTF
size: -; V: TRBV7-2; J: TRBJ2-7; D: -; DNA: TGTGCCAGCAGCTTATGGACAGCCCGAAGCGAGCAGTACTTC; CDR3: CASSLWTARSEQYF
size: -; V: TRBV5-4; J: TRBJ1-1; D: -; DNA: TGTGCCAGCAGCTTGGCCCAGGGGTTTCCAAACACTGAAGCTTTCTTT; CDR3: CASSLAQGFPNTEAFF
size: -; V: TRBV14; J: TRBJ2-7; D: -; DNA: TGTGCCAGCAGCCCGGACAACTCCTACGAGCAGTACTTC; CDR3: CASSPDNSYEQYF
size: -; V: TRBV7-9; J: TRBJ2-5; D: TRBD2; DNA: TGTGCCAGCTTGCGCGTTAGCGGGGGACAAGAGACCCAGTACTTC; CDR3: CASLRVSGGQETQYF
size: -; V: TRBV9; J: TRBJ1-5; D: TRBD1; DNA: TGTGCCAGCAGCGCGACAGGGGGTGACCAGCCCCAGCATTTT; CDR3: CASSATGGDQPQHF
size: -; V: TRBV12-5; J: TRBJ2-1; D: TRBD2; DNA: TGTGCTAGTGGTTTGGTACTAAGCGGACTAGCAGGGGACAATGAGCAGTTCTTC; CDR3: CASGLVLSGLAGDNEQFF
size: -; V: TRBV19; J: TRBJ2-7; D: -; DNA: TGTGCCAGTAGTATTGAGGAGGGCTACGAGCAGTACTTC; CDR3: CASSIEEGYEQYF
size: -; V: TRBV5-8; J: TRBJ1-5; D: TRBD1; DNA: TGTGCCAGCAGCTTGGGGGGACAGATTAATCAGCCCCAGCATTTT; CDR3: CASSLGGQINQPQHF
size: -; V: TRBV27; J: TRBJ2-3; D: TRBD2; DNA: TGTGCCAGCAGCCGAGATACTAGCGGGTATAGCACAGATACGCAGTATTTT; CDR3: CASSRDTSGYSTDTQYF
size: -; V: TRBV6-1; J: TRBJ2-1; D: -; DNA: TGTGCCAGCAGTGAATTTTACAGCTACAATGAGCAGTTCTTC; CDR3: CASSEFYSYNEQFF
size: -; V: TRBV5-6; J: TRBJ2-7; D: -; DNA: TGTGCCAGCAGCTTGATGTCAGGTCCTGTGGAGCAGTACTTC; CDR3: CASSLMSGPVEQYF
size: -; V: TRBV28; J: TRBJ2-1; D: -; DNA: TGTGCCAGCAGTACACAGGGAGTTAAAGCTGAGCAGTTCTTC; CDR3: CASSTQGVKAEQFF
size: -; V: TRBV15; J: TRBJ2-3; D: TRBD2; DNA: TGTGCCACCAGCGGTAGCGGGGCTCCTAGCACAGATACGCAGTATTTT; CDR3: CATSGSGAPSTDTQYF
size: -; V: TRBV4-3; J: TRBJ2-1; D: TRBD2; DNA: TGCGCCAGCAGCCAACTAGCGGGAGGGCGTGAGCAGTTCTTC; CDR3: CASSQLAGGREQFF
size: -; V: TRBV27; J: TRBJ1-1; D: -; DNA: TGTGCCAGCAGTTTGCCGGGGTTGAACGCTTTCTTT; CDR3: CASSLPGLNAFF
size: -; V: TRBV4-2; J: TRBJ2-1; D: TRBD2; DNA: TGTGCCAGCAGCCAAGAACTAGCGGGAGGGCAGTATGAGCAGTTCTTC; CDR3: CASSQELAGGQYEQFF
size: -; V: TRBV5-6; J: TRBJ1-1; D: -; DNA: TGTGCCAGCAGTTTGGGGCCCTCTGAAGCTTTCTTT; CDR3: CASSLGPSEAFF
size: -; V: TRBV4-3; J: TRBJ2-1; D: -; DNA: TGCGCCAGCAGCCAAGAAGTCCCCAGTGAGCAGTTCTTC; CDR3: CASSQEVPSEQFF
size: once; V: TRBV9; J: TRBJ2-2; D: -; DNA: TGTGCCAGCAGCGTAGGACAGGCCTTGAACACCGGGGAGCTGTTTTTT; CDR3: CASSVGQALNTGELFF
size: -; V: TRBV4-3; J: TRBJ2-7; D: TRBD2; DNA: TGCGCCAGCAGCCATAGGGCTAGCGGGAGTTACGAGCAGTACTTC; CDR3: CASSHRASGSYEQYF
size: -; V: TRBV28; J: TRBJ1-5; D: -; DNA: TGTGCCAGCAGTTCCTTCAAACAGTTTAATCAGCCCCAGCATTTT; CDR3: CASSSFKQFNQPQHF
size: -; V: TRBV19; J: TRBJ2-7; D: -; DNA: TGTGCCAGTAGCCTAGGTGGAGGAGACTACGAGCAGTACTTC; CDR3: CASSLGGGDYEQYF
size: -; V: TRBV7-6; J: TRBJ1-1; D: -; DNA: TGTGCCAGCAGCTCGACAGAAGTCACTGAAGCTTTCTTT; CDR3: CASSSTEVTEAFF
size: -; V: TRBV13; J: TRBJ2-7; D: -; DNA: TGTGCCAGCAGCTTACCGGGATCCTACGAGCAGTACTTC; CDR3: CASSLPGSYEQYF
size: -; V: TRBV29-1; J: TRBJ2-7; D: -; DNA: TGCAGCGTTGTTTCAGATCAGTCCTACGAGCAGTACTTC; CDR3: CSVVSDQSYEQYF
size: -; V: TRBV11-3; J: TRBJ2-2; D: -; DNA: TGTGCCAGCAGCTCCGCGCGCGGGGAGCTGTTTTTT; CDR3: CASSSARGELFF
size: once; V: TRBV11-2; J: TRBJ2-7; D: TRBD2; DNA: TGTGCCAGCAGCTTACTGACTAGCGGGGGTTCCTACGAGCAGTACTTC; CDR3: CASSLLTSGGSYEQYF
size: -; V: TRBV28; J: TRBJ2-5; D: TRBD2; DNA: TGTGCCAGCAGTTCCCGGGGACTAGCGGGTTTCCAAGAGACCCAGTACTTC; CDR3: CASSSRGLAGFQETQYF
size: -; V: TRBV7-2; J: TRBJ2-7; D: TRBD2; DNA: TGTGCCAGCAGGAAAGCGGGAGAGGTTAGAAACGAGCAGTACTTC; CDR3: CASRKAGEVRNEQYF
size: -; V: TRBV9; J: TRBJ2-1; D: TRBD2; DNA: TGTGCCAGCAGCGTAAATAGCGGGAGGAGCTCCTACAATGAGCAGTTCTTC; CDR3: CASSVNSGRSSYNEQFF
size: -; V: TRBV6-1; J: TRBJ2-7; D: -; DNA: TGTGCCAGCAGTCCCCTCCCGACAGAAGGCTACGAGCAGTACTTC; CDR3: CASSPLPTEGYEQYF
size: -; V: TRBV4-2; J: TRBJ1-2; D: TRBD1; DNA: TGTGCCAGCAGCCAAGACAGGACAGGGTCTAACTATGGCTACACCTTC; CDR3: CASSQDRTGSNYGYTF
size: -; V: TRBV9; J: TRBJ2-1; D: TRBD2; DNA: TGTGCCAGCAGCGTAGATGGGACTAGCGGGTACAATGAGCAGTTCTTC; CDR3: CASSVDGTSGYNEQFF
size: -; V: TRBV27; J: TRBJ2-7; D: -; DNA: TGTGCCAGCAGTTTGGGACTGCCTACGGAGCAGTACTTC; CDR3: CASSLGLPTEQYF
size: -; V: TRBV2; J: TRBJ2-7; D: -; DNA: TGTGCCAGCAGGGGGAGGATGGGAGCGTACGAGCAGTACTTC; CDR3: CASRGRMGAYEQYF